This is a list of T cell receptor beta chains from one sample in a study of T cell repertoires in cytomegalovirus infection. Each CDR3 protein gets one entry after TCRdb re-called the reads with MiXCR. The sample records a few hundred thousand distinct CDR3 sequences, more than 15% being singletons. Sequencing was performed on CD8+ T cells from PBMCs. These receptors were collected from a human donor in good health (CMV status not recorded). Some clones in this sample may be carry-over from other donors' samples. Both conserved end residues are part of each CDR3. D genes are given only for firm matches. Where a row states a size, it is once, few, many or the class of an expanded clone; other rows omit it.

D gene: TRBD1; V gene: TRBV7-2; J gene: TRBJ2-1; CDR3 length: 18; clone size: many; CDR3 DNA: TGTGCCAGCAGCTCTTACCTTTTCCGGGACAGGGGGCGTGTTGAGCAGTTCTTC; CDR3 protein: CASSSYLFRDRGRVEQFF
D gene: TRBD1; V gene: TRBV18; J gene: TRBJ1-5; CDR3 length: 15; clone size: few; CDR3 DNA: TGTGCCAGCTCACCCCAGGGGGCGAGCAATCAGCCCCAGCATTTT; CDR3 protein: CASSPQGASNQPQHF
D gene: NA; V gene: TRBV15; J gene: TRBJ2-1; CDR3 length: 15; clone size: NA; CDR3 DNA: TGTGCCACCAGCAGAGACGGCAGTCCGAACAATGAGCAGTTCTTC; CDR3 protein: CATSRDGSPNNEQFF
D gene: NA; V gene: TRBV20-1; J gene: TRBJ2-5; CDR3 length: 16; clone size: NA; CDR3 DNA: TGCAGTGCTAGAGCGCGGACAGGGAGGGGGCAAGAGACCCAGTACTTC; CDR3 protein: CSARARTGRGQETQYF
D gene: TRBD1; V gene: TRBV28; J gene: TRBJ1-4; CDR3 length: 16; clone size: many; CDR3 DNA: TGTGCCAGCAGTTCACGACAGGGGGTATGGGGTGAAAAACTGTTTTTT; CDR3 protein: CASSSRQGVWGEKLFF
D gene: NA; V gene: TRBV6-2/TRBV6-3; J gene: TRBJ1-5; CDR3 length: 15; clone size: few; CDR3 DNA: TGTGCCAGCAGACTCACAGCCGGCGGCAATCAGCCCCAGCATTTT; CDR3 protein: CASRLTAGGNQPQHF
D gene: TRBD1; V gene: TRBV3-1; J gene: TRBJ1-6; CDR3 length: 15; clone size: NA; CDR3 DNA: TGTCCCAGCAGCCTGAAACAGGGGGCGCGTTCACCCCTCCACTTT; CDR3 protein: CPSSLKQGARSPLHF
D gene: NA; V gene: TRBV20-1; J gene: TRBJ1-1; CDR3 length: 15; clone size: few; CDR3 DNA: TGCAGTGCTAGACCGCCGGAGAGACTGAACACTGAAGCTTTCTTT; CDR3 protein: CSARPPERLNTEAFF
D gene: TRBD2; V gene: TRBV7-9; J gene: TRBJ2-3; CDR3 length: 19; clone size: NA; CDR3 DNA: TGTGCCAGCAGCCCTGGACTAGCGGGGAACCTTGGACACACAGATACGCAGTATTTT; CDR3 protein: CASSPGLAGNLGHTDTQYF
D gene: NA; V gene: TRBV28; J gene: TRBJ2-7; CDR3 length: 15; clone size: few; CDR3 DNA: TGTGCCAGCAGCTTTTCCGCTACGAGTGGTTGGGAGCAGTACTTC; CDR3 protein: CASSFSATSGWEQYF
D gene: TRBD1; V gene: TRBV20-1; J gene: TRBJ1-5; CDR3 length: 16; clone size: few; CDR3 DNA: TGCAGTGCTAGAGATGAGCGACAGGGGATCAATCAGCCCCAGCATTTT; CDR3 protein: CSARDERQGINQPQHF
D gene: TRBD2; V gene: TRBV20-1; J gene: TRBJ2-1; CDR3 length: 14; clone size: NA; CDR3 DNA: TGCAGTGCTGTTAGCGGGGGGGCCTACAATGAGCAGTTCTTC; CDR3 protein: CSAVSGGAYNEQFF
D gene: NA; V gene: TRBV5-1; J gene: TRBJ2-3; CDR3 length: 16; clone size: few; CDR3 DNA: TGCGCCAGCAGCTTGGTCACAGGTTCCTTGCAAGATACGCAGTATTTT; CDR3 protein: CASSLVTGSLQDTQYF
D gene: NA; V gene: TRBV5-1; J gene: TRBJ1-2; CDR3 length: 12; clone size: NA; CDR3 DNA: TGCGCCAGCTCGACGGACGTTTATGGCTACACCTTC; CDR3 protein: CASSTDVYGYTF
D gene: TRBD2; V gene: TRBV6-1; J gene: TRBJ2-7; CDR3 length: 14; clone size: NA; CDR3 DNA: TGTGCCAGCGCGGGGGGGAATTTGTTCTACGAGCAGTACTTC; CDR3 protein: CASAGGNLFYEQYF
D gene: TRBD1; V gene: TRBV7-2; J gene: TRBJ1-4; CDR3 length: 18; clone size: many; CDR3 DNA: TGTGCCAGCAGCATGGGACAGGGGGGCGAAGGAACTAATGAAAAACTGTTTTTT; CDR3 protein: CASSMGQGGEGTNEKLFF
D gene: NA; V gene: TRBV5-1; J gene: TRBJ2-1; CDR3 length: 14; clone size: NA; CDR3 DNA: TGCGCCAGCAGCCCCCAACGTTCCTACAATGAGCAGTTCTTC; CDR3 protein: CASSPQRSYNEQFF
D gene: NA; V gene: TRBV6-2/TRBV6-3; J gene: TRBJ1-5; CDR3 length: 15; clone size: NA; CDR3 DNA: TGTGCCAGCACCCGGGACACCTATAGCAATCAGCCCCAGCATTTT; CDR3 protein: CASTRDTYSNQPQHF
D gene: NA; V gene: TRBV28; J gene: TRBJ2-6; CDR3 length: 18; clone size: many; CDR3 DNA: TGTGCCAGCAGCAGTCCCGACGACTACCGCTCTGGGGCCAACGTCCTGACTTTC; CDR3 protein: CASSSPDDYRSGANVLTF
D gene: NA; V gene: TRBV19; J gene: TRBJ1-1; CDR3 length: 12; clone size: few; CDR3 DNA: TGTGCCAGTAAATACGGGGGCACTGAAGCTTTCTTT; CDR3 protein: CASKYGGTEAFF
D gene: NA; V gene: TRBV6-5; J gene: TRBJ1-2; CDR3 length: 16; clone size: many; CDR3 DNA: TGTGCCAGCAGTTCCAGCACCCTTTCGGAGAACTATGGCTACACCTTC; CDR3 protein: CASSSSTLSENYGYTF
D gene: TRBD2; V gene: TRBV20-1; J gene: TRBJ2-3; CDR3 length: 14; clone size: NA; CDR3 DNA: TGCAGTGCTAGAGTGCGGGGGGGCACAGATACGCAGTATTTT; CDR3 protein: CSARVRGGTDTQYF
D gene: NA; V gene: TRBV10-3; J gene: TRBJ1-2; CDR3 length: 13; clone size: NA; CDR3 DNA: TGTGCCATCAGTGAGTCGCTCGTGGGAGGCTACACCTTC; CDR3 protein: CAISESLVGGYTF
D gene: NA; V gene: TRBV7-9; J gene: TRBJ2-1; CDR3 length: 15; clone size: NA; CDR3 DNA: TGTGCCGGCAGCTTGAGGGCGGGGACCTACAATGAGCAGTTCTTC; CDR3 protein: CAGSLRAGTYNEQFF
D gene: TRBD1; V gene: TRBV7-8; J gene: TRBJ2-3; CDR3 length: 16; clone size: many; CDR3 DNA: TGTGCCAGCAGCCTTGACAGGGGGCGGAGGACAGATACGCAGTATTTT; CDR3 protein: CASSLDRGRRTDTQYF
D gene: NA; V gene: TRBV6-5; J gene: TRBJ2-3; CDR3 length: 16; clone size: few; CDR3 DNA: TGTGCCAGCAGTTACCGTGGCGGATCTAGCACAGATACGCAGTATTTT; CDR3 protein: CASSYRGGSSTDTQYF
D gene: TRBD1; V gene: TRBV7-9; J gene: TRBJ2-4; CDR3 length: 17; clone size: many; CDR3 DNA: TGTGCCAGCAGCTTTATCGCGGACAGGGGGGCCAAAAACATTCAGTACTTC; CDR3 protein: CASSFIADRGAKNIQYF
D gene: NA; V gene: TRBV28; J gene: TRBJ2-7; CDR3 length: 12; clone size: few; CDR3 DNA: TGTGCCAGCAGTTTCGGCAGGGGGGATCAGTACTTC; CDR3 protein: CASSFGRGDQYF
D gene: NA; V gene: TRBV6-4; J gene: TRBJ2-1; CDR3 length: 13; clone size: few; CDR3 DNA: TGTGCCAGCAGTGAGGGTCAGCACAATGAGCAGTTCTTC; CDR3 protein: CASSEGQHNEQFF
D gene: TRBD1; V gene: TRBV20-1; J gene: TRBJ1-2; CDR3 length: 16; clone size: few; CDR3 DNA: TGCAGTGCTAGGGACAGGGGCCTCCATATCAACTATGGCTACACCTTC; CDR3 protein: CSARDRGLHINYGYTF
D gene: NA; V gene: TRBV12-5; J gene: TRBJ1-4; CDR3 length: 14; clone size: few; CDR3 DNA: TGTGCTAGTGGTGTCTCACGGGCTAACGAAAAACTGTTTTTT; CDR3 protein: CASGVSRANEKLFF
D gene: TRBD2; V gene: TRBV11-2; J gene: TRBJ2-3; CDR3 length: 16; clone size: many; CDR3 DNA: TGTGCCAGCAGCTCTAGTACTAGCGGGGGTGCAGATACGCAGTATTTT; CDR3 protein: CASSSSTSGGADTQYF
D gene: NA; V gene: TRBV28; J gene: TRBJ2-3; CDR3 length: 17; clone size: many; CDR3 DNA: TGTGCCAGCAGTTTGCCCCCACAGGGAGAGGGCACAGATACGCAGTATTTT; CDR3 protein: CASSLPPQGEGTDTQYF
D gene: TRBD1; V gene: TRBV23-1; J gene: TRBJ2-7; CDR3 length: 15; clone size: NA; CDR3 DNA: TGCGCCAGCAGTCCGACAGGGGATCAAAACTACGAGCAGTACTTC; CDR3 protein: CASSPTGDQNYEQYF
D gene: NA; V gene: TRBV6-5; J gene: TRBJ1-2; CDR3 length: 15; clone size: many; CDR3 DNA: TGTGCCAGCAGTTACTCGATATATCAGGGCGATGGCTACACCTTC; CDR3 protein: CASSYSIYQGDGYTF
D gene: TRBD2; V gene: TRBV6-2/TRBV6-3; J gene: TRBJ2-1; CDR3 length: 15; clone size: NA; CDR3 DNA: TGTGCCAGCAGTTTGACTAGCGGGGGTACCGATGAGCAGTTCTTC; CDR3 protein: CASSLTSGGTDEQFF
D gene: TRBD2; V gene: TRBV6-5; J gene: TRBJ2-7; CDR3 length: 12; clone size: few; CDR3 DNA: TGTGCCAGCAGTCGCGGGAGGGGCGAGCAGTACTTC; CDR3 protein: CASSRGRGEQYF
D gene: NA; V gene: TRBV7-2; J gene: TRBJ1-4; CDR3 length: 14; clone size: many; CDR3 DNA: TGTGCCAGCAGCCCGCGCTGGGGAGAGGAAAAACTGTTTTTT; CDR3 protein: CASSPRWGEEKLFF
D gene: TRBD1; V gene: TRBV19; J gene: TRBJ2-1; CDR3 length: 16; clone size: NA; CDR3 DNA: TGTGCCAGTAGTATTGGAGGTGGACAGGGTATCAATGAGCAGTTCTTC; CDR3 protein: CASSIGGGQGINEQFF
D gene: NA; V gene: TRBV7-9; J gene: TRBJ2-1; CDR3 length: 15; clone size: NA; CDR3 DNA: TGTGCCAGCAGCTCGACTTCTACCTCCTACAATGAGCAGTTCTTC; CDR3 protein: CASSSTSTSYNEQFF
D gene: NA; V gene: TRBV4-3; J gene: TRBJ2-2; CDR3 length: 13; clone size: NA; CDR3 DNA: TGCGCCAGCATGAATGGGAACACCGGGGAGCTGTTTTTT; CDR3 protein: CASMNGNTGELFF
D gene: TRBD1; V gene: TRBV28; J gene: TRBJ2-4; CDR3 length: 14; clone size: NA; CDR3 DNA: TGTGCCAGCAGCTCCTTACAGGGGGCTGACATTCAGTACTTC; CDR3 protein: CASSSLQGADIQYF
D gene: TRBD1; V gene: TRBV7-6; J gene: TRBJ2-3; CDR3 length: 15; clone size: few; CDR3 DNA: TGTGCCAGCAGCTTCCGACAGGGGATCACAGATACGCAGTATTTT; CDR3 protein: CASSFRQGITDTQYF
D gene: TRBD2; V gene: TRBV11-2; J gene: TRBJ2-3; CDR3 length: 17; clone size: NA; CDR3 DNA: TGTGCCAGCAGCTTAGATGGAGCGGGGGCCTACACAGATACGCAGTATTTT; CDR3 protein: CASSLDGAGAYTDTQYF
D gene: TRBD1; V gene: TRBV28; J gene: TRBJ2-5; CDR3 length: 14; clone size: NA; CDR3 DNA: TGTGCCAGCAGTTATCGGGACAGGGAGGCGACCCAGTACTTC; CDR3 protein: CASSYRDREATQYF
D gene: TRBD1; V gene: TRBV7-9; J gene: TRBJ1-5; CDR3 length: 16; clone size: many; CDR3 DNA: TGTGCCAGCAGCTCAGTAAGGGCAGGGGGTCCTCAGCCCCAGCATTTT; CDR3 protein: CASSSVRAGGPQPQHF
D gene: NA; V gene: TRBV5-6; J gene: TRBJ1-1; CDR3 length: 15; clone size: NA; CDR3 DNA: TGTGCCAGCAGCTTCTGGCCGGGGACCAACACTGAAGCTTTCTTT; CDR3 protein: CASSFWPGTNTEAFF
D gene: NA; V gene: TRBV7-2; J gene: TRBJ1-1; CDR3 length: 15; clone size: many; CDR3 DNA: TGTGCCAGCAGCTTAAACAGCCTTGGGAACACTGAAGCTTTCTTT; CDR3 protein: CASSLNSLGNTEAFF
D gene: TRBD1; V gene: TRBV14; J gene: TRBJ2-5; CDR3 length: 15; clone size: few; CDR3 DNA: TGTGCCAGCAGCCAGAGGGACAGGGGAAAAGAGACCCAGTACTTC; CDR3 protein: CASSQRDRGKETQYF
D gene: NA; V gene: TRBV28; J gene: TRBJ2-1; CDR3 length: 15; clone size: many; CDR3 DNA: TGTGCCAGCAGTCCCTCGCGGCGGCAGTACAATGAGCAGTTCTTC; CDR3 protein: CASSPSRRQYNEQFF
D gene: NA; V gene: TRBV5-1; J gene: TRBJ1-3; CDR3 length: 17; clone size: NA; CDR3 DNA: TGCGCCAGCAGCCTGCATTCCGAAAGGGCGGCAGGAAACACCATATATTTT; CDR3 protein: CASSLHSERAAGNTIYF